Here is one TCR beta chain with its context. Which antigen it targets is not known. It has no much larger one-base neighbor in the sample; base qualities were not kept. This entry is derived from a study of cytomegalovirus exposure and HLA in healthy donors (dated by TCRdb to the late 2010s). A note on the overall study: According to a later analysis, the 120 or so validation repertoires were produced on the same platform as the approximately 600 repertoires of the first cohort. The study aimed to test whether cataloging public T cell receptors could reveal signatures of past pathogen exposure. Along with the approximately 620-subject first cohort, a separate validation cohort of about 110 different subjects was used. To predict cytomegalovirus infection status, the study combined high-throughput TCR immunosequencing, statistical association of individual TCRs with disease status, and machine learning. The full study reports these points: According to the authors, the approach could potentially be generalized to other disease states and immunological phenotypes. All 110 or so repertoires were used to score co-occurrence in the validation cohort in a later analysis, because that analysis had no HLA typing for the cohort. A total of 150 to 200 TCR beta chains were listed by the study as associated with cytomegalovirus. Across donors, most TCR sequences were observed very rarely, whereas some public TCRs were present in many individuals. In both the original and validation cohorts, the classifier was reported to diagnose cytomegalovirus status with high specificity and sensitivity. Subsequent analysis determined that TCRs grouped into clusters in the first cohort also showed a tendency toward co-occurrence across the roughly 110 validation repertoires, and about 93% of cluster scores exceeded 0. A few of the identified cytomegalovirus-associated TCR beta chains were confirmed in vitro to be specific for cytomegalovirus antigens.

Preparation of the library involved the immunoSEQ multiplex PCR assay. For the original study's pipeline: A statistical classification framework was developed to diagnose cytomegalovirus status using the catalog of TCR beta chain sequences. TCRdb took this table from immuneACCESS and kept in-frame rearrangements with V and J called. Such tables lack part of the clones; where checked against another copy, unresolved V genes explain under half of the gap, and the rest is unexplained. D and trimming were read from the DNA, whereas the V and J calls and clone size are those reported in that table. The sample records about 48,000 clones, approximately 88% of which are singletons. Of the sample, roughly 6.7% is held by the ten largest clones. From its cysteine to its phenylalanine, the CDR3 spans 14 amino acids. Only the CDR3 region is kept as DNA, spanning 42 bases read in frame from base 1. The trim is 3 bases for V and 7 bases for J, with a gap of 12 bases between the germline ends. CDR1 SNHLY and CDR2 FYNNEI were looked up in the germline V gene.

The donors were included in the validation cohort of roughly 120 subjects, a group kept apart from the approximately 700-subject first cohort. The origin of this receptor is a woman between 25 and 40 years old in good health and CMV-seronegative. Sequenced material: PBMCs. The sequence is built from TRBV2 and TRBJ2-2, with the D segment identity uncertain. The DNA sequence is given as TGTGCCAGCAGTGACCCCCCCACCGGCGGGGAGCTGTTTTTT. This sequence encodes CASSDPPTGGELFF.